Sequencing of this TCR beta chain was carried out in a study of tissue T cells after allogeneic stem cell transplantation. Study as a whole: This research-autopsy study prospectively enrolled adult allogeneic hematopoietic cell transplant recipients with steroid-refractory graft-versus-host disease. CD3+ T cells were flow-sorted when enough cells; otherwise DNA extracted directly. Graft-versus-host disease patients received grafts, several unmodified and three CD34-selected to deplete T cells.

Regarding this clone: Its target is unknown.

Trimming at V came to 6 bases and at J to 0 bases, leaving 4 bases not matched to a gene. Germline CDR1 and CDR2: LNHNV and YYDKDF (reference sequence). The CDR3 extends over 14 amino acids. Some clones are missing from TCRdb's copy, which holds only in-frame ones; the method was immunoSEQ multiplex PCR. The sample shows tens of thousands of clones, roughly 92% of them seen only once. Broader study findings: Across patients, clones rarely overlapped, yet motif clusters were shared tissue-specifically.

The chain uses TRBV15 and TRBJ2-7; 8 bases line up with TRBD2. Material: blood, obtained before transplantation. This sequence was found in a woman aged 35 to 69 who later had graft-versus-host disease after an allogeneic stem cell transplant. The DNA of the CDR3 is TGTGCCACCAGGCCCGGGACTAGCTCCTACGAGCAGTACTTC. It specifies CATRPGTSSYEQYF.